This is a list of T cell receptor beta chains from one sample in a study of OX40 agonist ivuxolimab in advanced cancers. The repertoire was sequenced with immunoSEQ multiplex PCR; TCRdb's copy has only in-frame clones and lacks some. The sample has around 88,000 clones; 92% are singletons. This material consisted of CD4+ or CD8+ T cells sorted from blood, taken in a trial of the OX40 agonist ivuxolimab. The receptors derive from an adult with an advanced solid tumor such as melanoma, head and neck, liver or kidney cancer. Both conserved end residues are trimmed from each CDR3. D genes are given only for firm matches. A clone size is listed for some rows: how often the clone was seen (once, few, many), or a class if it is expanded.

CDR3 protein	D gene	V gene	J gene	clone size
ASSLGRGPYEQY	.	TRBV5-6	TRBJ2-7	.
ASSPRGYSATDTQY	.	TRBV18	TRBJ2-3	.
ASSLGLAEYNEQF	TRBD2	TRBV27	TRBJ2-1	.
ASSSGRPLH	.	TRBV5-8	TRBJ1-6	.
ASRGGAWVAGELF	.	TRBV7-9	TRBJ2-2	once
SVDRSNTEAF	.	TRBV29-1	TRBJ1-1	.
ASSLEEWVSSDRGLYGYT	TRBD1	TRBV11-2	TRBJ1-2	.
ASRTGGNVYGYT	TRBD1	TRBV6-5	TRBJ1-2	few
ASSRAAGGLYEQY	TRBD2	TRBV11-2	TRBJ2-7	once
ASRQGLWTGELF	.	TRBV7-9	TRBJ2-2	.
ASAGTANEKLF	.	TRBV14	TRBJ1-4	.
ASSQDGAGQGTNEKLF	TRBD1	TRBV4-1	TRBJ1-4	.
ASSARDSRPTEAF	TRBD1	TRBV6-1	TRBJ1-1	.
ASSLAVVYGYT	.	TRBV5-1	TRBJ1-2	.
ASSPGTRSYTGELF	.	TRBV2	TRBJ2-2	.
AIRGNTEAF	.	TRBV10-3	TRBJ1-1	few
ASMLAGGPDAGIQY	TRBD2	TRBV19	TRBJ2-4	.
ASSALAGPGDTQY	TRBD2	TRBV7-8	TRBJ2-3	.
ASQGLAGREQETQY	TRBD2	TRBV6-4	TRBJ2-5	.
SVGRRFLDEQF	.	TRBV29-1	TRBJ2-1	.